The 30 T cell receptor beta chains in this list originate from one sample, sequenced in a study of OX40 agonist ivuxolimab in advanced cancers. Produced via immunoSEQ multiplex PCR; TCRdb's table is partial and in-frame only. The table records tens of thousands of clones, about 91% of them present only once. This material consisted of CD4+ or CD8+ T cells sorted from blood, taken in a trial of the OX40 agonist ivuxolimab. The source is an adult with an advanced solid tumor such as melanoma, head and neck, liver or kidney cancer.

J is TRBJ1-2 and V is TRBV25-1; no definite D call. The length of the CDR3 is 13 residues. CDR1 is MGHDK and CDR2 is SYGVNS in the germline V gene. Trimming left V 3 bases short and J 1 base short, with 6 bases between. Here the CDR3 reads CASSDRINYGYTF. The CDR3 DNA sequence: TGTGCCAGCAGTGATCGGATTAACTATGGCTACACCTTC.

V and J are TRBV29-1 and TRBJ2-1, with D perhaps matching TRBD1 or TRBD2 (5 bases each). Between the trimmed V and J ends, which lost 6 bases and 5 bases, there was a span of 11 bases. Germline CDR1 reads SQVTM; CDR2 reads ANQGSEA. CDR3 size: 12 residues. CDR3 nucleotides: TGCAGCGTGGGACGGACAAACAATGAGCAGTTCTTC. Translating gives CSVGRTNNEQFF.

This chain connects TRBV29-1 to TRBJ2-2, with D perhaps matching TRBD2 (5 bases). This CDR3 has 15 amino acids. The germline V gene encodes CDR1 SQVTM and CDR2 ANQGSEA. Trimming cost V 4 bases and J 2 bases, with 14 bases left between them. The chain's CDR3 is CSVGSPSPNTGELFF. The CDR3 nucleotides read TGCAGCGTTGGGTCTCCTAGCCCAAACACCGGGGAGCTGTTTTTT.

This clone has only a few counts. The chain has TRBV7-3 and TRBJ2-3, with 10 positions matching TRBD2. Germline values: CDR1 SGHTA, CDR2 FQGTGA. CDR3 length equals 16 residues. After removal of 1 base from V and 4 bases from J, the junction contained 5 bases not matched to a gene. The CDR3 reads CASSLIAGGGADTQYF. The DNA for the CDR3 is TGTGCCAGCAGCTTAATAGCGGGAGGCGGGGCAGATACGCAGTATTTT.

This chain joins TRBV7-8 and TRBJ2-1, with 8 bases that match TRBD1. This CDR3 spans 15 amino acids. Germline assignment: CDR1 SGHVS and CDR2 FQNEAQ. Trimming cost V 6 bases and J 1 base; bases outside gene matches: 5. CDR3 coding DNA: TGTGCCAGCAGGGGAAGGGACAGGTCCTACAATGAGCAGTTCTTC. Translated: CASRGRDRSYNEQFF.

This chain connects TRBV4-1 to TRBJ1-6; 7 bases fit TRBD1. Germline CDR1 is MGHRA and CDR2 is YSYEKL. CDR3 size: 18 residues. V lost 3 bases to trimming and J lost 8 bases; unmatched junction nucleotides: 16. The CDR3 sequence: CASSQAIPPGGRDSPLHF. In nucleotides, the CDR3 is TGCGCCAGCAGCCAGGCCATTCCGCCAGGGGGTAGGGATTCACCCCTCCACTTT.

The V gene is TRBV6-5, the J gene TRBJ1-2, with D maybe TRBD1 (6 bases). This CDR3 is built from 15 residues. Germline V gene lookup returns CDR1 MNHEY and CDR2 SVGAGI. Trimming shortened V by 6 bases and J by 4 bases, and 18 bases separated the two germline ends. The CDR3 DNA sequence: TGTGCCAGCAGGATTAGTCCGGGGGCGGCCTATGGCTACACCTTC. Its translation: CASRISPGAAYGYTF.

V and J are TRBV19 and TRBJ1-1, with TRBD1 as a possible D gene (5 bases). The ends were cut back, 4 bases at V and 1 base at J, with 13 bases in the middle. Germline loops: CDR1 LNHDA, CDR2 SQIVND (reference sequence). The CDR3 sequence is 15 residues long. The CDR3: CASSKGPGRNTEAFF. The CDR3 DNA reads as TGTGCCAGTAGTAAAGGGCCAGGGAGGAACACTGAAGCTTTCTTT.

The chain uses TRBV9 and TRBJ2-3; the D gene is possibly TRBD1 (7 bases). Germline V CDR1 and CDR2: SGDLS, YYNGEE. V dropped 4 bases and J dropped 1 base, with 16 bases sitting between them. This CDR3 region has 16 residues. The CDR3 region is CASSTRQGGGTDTQYF. In DNA form, the CDR3 reads TGTGCCAGCAGCACCCGACAGGGCGGGGGCACAGATACGCAGTATTTT.

This clone was counted a few times. Additional DNA sequences in this sample encode the identical CDR3. The chain couples TRBV30 to TRBJ2-7; 8 bases fit TRBD1. V was pared by 0 bases and J by 3 bases, with 1 base of the junction left unmatched. The CDR3 extends over 13 amino acids. Germline loops: CDR1 GTSNPN, CDR2 SVGIG (reference sequence). The CDR3 spells CAWSVQGGYEQYF. DNA of the CDR3: TGTGCCTGGAGTGTACAGGGGGGCTACGAGCAGTACTTC.

The rearrangement joins TRBV6-6 to TRBJ1-4; no definite D call. Trimming pared 10 bases from V and 8 bases from J, leaving 8 bases between. CDR1 is MNHNY and CDR2 is SVGAGI in the germline V gene (reference sequence). This CDR3 has 10 amino acids. CDR3 region: CATRQEKLFF. The CDR3 DNA sequence: TGTGCCACCAGGCAGGAAAAACTGTTTTTT.

On this clone: Mismatch with germline at one junction end may stem from a read error. The chain uses TRBV6-1 and TRBJ1-1; D perhaps matches TRBD1 (5 bases). Germline loops: CDR1 MNHNS, CDR2 SASEGT. The CDR3 runs to 13 residues. The CDR3 sequence is CASNEQVNTEAFF. As DNA, the CDR3 is TGTGCCAGCAATGAACAGGTGAACACTGAAGCTTTCTTT.

The rearrangement joins TRBV18 to TRBJ2-3; D gene uncertain. The CDR3 length is 12 residues. Germline lookup yields CDR1 KGHSH and CDR2 LQKENI. Trimming took off 0 bases at V and 3 bases at J, with 1 base between the two ends. The CDR3 sequence is CASSPPTDTQYF. CDR3 coding DNA: TGTGCCAGCTCACCACCGACAGATACGCAGTATTTT. The complete variable domain, with remaining parts taken from reference TRBV18 and TRBJ2-3, reads NAGVMQNPRHLVRRRGQEARLRCSPMKGHSHVYWYRQLPEEGLKFMVYLQKENIIDESGMPKERFSAEFPKEGPSILRIQQVVRGDSAAYFCASSPPTDTQYFGPGTRLTVL.

The genes are TRBV7-8 and TRBJ2-2; D might be TRBD2 (5 bases). V gave up 2 bases and J gave up 7 bases, with 14 bases separating them. This CDR3 spans 15 amino acids. The germline gives CDR1 SGHVS, CDR2 FQNEAQ. CDR3 in DNA: TGTGCCAGCAGCTTACCTCCAGACTATAACGGGGAGCTGTTTTTT. Its protein product is CASSLPPDYNGELFF.

This clone came up a few times. The chain is built from TRBV29-1 and TRBJ2-2, with 7 bases matching TRBD2. Germline lookup yields CDR1 SQVTM and CDR2 ANQGSEA. J gave up 1 base and V 4 bases, and 3 bases lay outside the gene matches. CDR3 length equals 14 residues. This chain's CDR3 is CSVAASGNTGELFF. CDR3 coding DNA: TGCAGCGTTGCGGCTAGCGGGAACACCGGGGAGCTGTTTTTT.

This chain links TRBV7-9 with TRBJ1-4; TRBD1 aligns across 10 bases. CDR1 and CDR2 (germline): SEHNR, FQNEAQ (reference sequence). The CDR3 consists of 15 residues. The trim removed 5 bases at V and 6 bases at J, leaving 6 bases unmatched. CDR3 coding DNA: TGTGCCAGCAGCCAGACAGGGGGCAGGGATGAAAAACTGTTTTTT. Translating it yields CASSQTGGRDEKLFF.

The chain links TRBV7-2 to TRBJ1-2, with D tentatively TRBD1 (5 bases). The V gene lost 1 base and the J gene lost 2 bases, with 8 bases spanning the gap. Looked up from germline, CDR1 is SGHTA and CDR2 is FQGNSA. The CDR3 spans 14 residues. This chain's CDR3 is CASSLGRTNYGYTF. In DNA, the CDR3 is TGTGCCAGCAGCTTAGGCAGGACAAACTATGGCTACACCTTC.

The genes are TRBV7-9 and TRBJ1-2; D possibly corresponds to TRBD1 (6 bases). This CDR3 has 15 residues. Germline CDR1 and CDR2: SEHNR and FQNEAQ (reference sequence). Trimming shortened V by 4 bases and J by 7 bases, and 19 bases separated the two germline ends. CDR3 loop: CASSSWGALFGGYTF. As DNA, the CDR3 is TGTGCCAGCAGCTCGTGGGGGGCTCTCTTTGGTGGCTACACCTTC.

The chain employs TRBV27 and TRBJ2-1; 10 bases align to TRBD2. V lost 3 bases, J lost 4 bases, and 3 bases stayed unmatched. This CDR3 is built from 15 residues. In germline, CDR1 is MNHEY, CDR2 SMNVEV (reference sequence). CDR3 in amino acids: CASSFLTSGYNEQFF. CDR3 in DNA: TGTGCCAGCAGTTTTTTGACTAGCGGGTACAATGAGCAGTTCTTC.

This chain connects TRBV6-6 to TRBJ1-5, with D possibly matching TRBD1 (6 bases). With 2 bases removed from V and 5 bases from J, the gap between germline ends came to 16 bases. Germline V gene lookup returns CDR1 MNHNY and CDR2 SVGAGI (reference sequence). The CDR3 runs to 16 residues. CDR3 bases: TGTGCCAGCAGTTACCGCCCGACAGGAGCGGATCAGCCCCAGCATTTT. Its translation: CASSYRPTGADQPQHF.

The rearrangement joins TRBV19 to TRBJ2-3; no reliable D call. Germline values: CDR1 LNHDA, CDR2 SQIVND (reference sequence). Trimming pared 8 bases from V and 2 bases from J, leaving 17 bases between. The CDR3 loop spans 15 amino acids. DNA for the CDR3: TGTGCCAGTGCAATGGCAGCCAAGATCACAGATACGCAGTATTTT. Its translation is CASAMAAKITDTQYF.

The V and J genes are TRBV19 and TRBJ2-5; D is ambiguous. The CDR3 loop spans 13 amino acids. V lost 4 bases, J lost 0 bases, and 6 bases lay in between. CDR1 is LNHDA and CDR2 is SQIVND in the germline V gene (reference sequence). Here the CDR3 reads CASSKYYQETQYF. Here the CDR3 DNA reads TGTGCCAGTAGTAAATATTACCAAGAGACCCAGTACTTC. The whole variable domain, filled in from reference TRBV19 and TRBJ2-5, reads DGGITQSPKYLFRKEGQNVTLSCEQNLNHDAMYWYRQDPGQGLRLIYYSQIVNDFQKGDIAEGYSVSREKKESFPLTVTSAQKNPTAFYLCASSKYYQETQYFGPGTRLLVL.

CDR3 sequence: CASSLDVGGGGEKLFF. CDR3 in DNA: TGCGCCAGCAGCTTGGATGTGGGCGGGGGAGGAGAAAAACTGTTTTTT. The chain links TRBV5-1 to TRBJ1-4, with a weak D call TRBD1 (5 bases). V was pared by 0 bases and J by 8 bases, with 17 bases between. Germline V gene sequence: CDR1 SGHRS, CDR2 YFSETQ. The CDR3 spans 16 residues. Full variable domain (rest looked up from reference TRBV5-1 and TRBJ1-4): KAGVTQTPRYLIKTRGQQVTLSCSPISGHRSVSWYQQTPGQGLQFLFEYFSETQRNKGNFPGRFSGRQFSNSRSEMNVSTLELGDSALYLCASSLDVGGGGEKLFFGSGTQLSVL.

This clone has only one observation. CDR3 in amino acids: CASSPLGSGSYEQYF. The CDR3 bases are TGTGCCAGCAGCCCATTGGGTAGCGGGAGTTACGAGCAGTACTTC. The chain carries TRBV28 and TRBJ2-7; 9 bases match TRBD2. Germline CDR1 and CDR2: MDHEN and SYDVKM. This CDR3 region has 15 residues. The junction had 10 bases not matched to a gene; V was cut back by 6 bases and J by 4 bases.

This chain connects TRBV28 to TRBJ2-1; unclear D gene. Per germline, CDR1 MDHEN and CDR2 SYDVKM. Trimming shortened V by 3 bases and J by 0 bases, and 6 bases separated the two germline ends. CDR3 length: 14 amino acids. CDR3 DNA sequence: TGTGCCAGCAGTTTTCCCAACTCCTACAATGAGCAGTTCTTC. Protein product: CASSFPNSYNEQFF.

The gene calls are TRBV7-2 and TRBJ2-3; 8 bases match TRBD2. The germline V gene encodes CDR1 SGHTA and CDR2 FQGNSA. V lost 3 bases to trimming and J lost 1 base; unmatched junction nucleotides: 3. There are 15 residues in the CDR3. CDR3 residues: CASSFTSGGTDTQYF. In DNA, the CDR3 is TGTGCCAGCAGCTTTACTAGCGGAGGCACAGATACGCAGTATTTT.

The chain carries TRBV27 and TRBJ2-3; no definite D call. The germline gives CDR1 MNHEY, CDR2 SMNVEV (reference sequence). Trimming stripped 0 bases from V and 2 bases from J, with 9 bases between. This CDR3 has 15 amino acids. The CDR3 region is CASSLSPRNTDTQYF. CDR3 coding DNA: TGTGCCAGCAGTTTATCCCCCCGGAACACAGATACGCAGTATTTT.

The gene calls are TRBV7-3 and TRBJ2-5; D is uncertain. Trimming left V 0 bases short and J 2 bases short, with 10 bases between. CDR1 and CDR2 (germline): SGHTA, FQGTGA. The CDR3 extends over 15 amino acids. The CDR3 is CASSLTSYSQETQYF. CDR3 DNA sequence: TGTGCCAGCAGCTTAACGTCGTACAGTCAAGAGACCCAGTACTTC.

This sequence joins TRBV14 and TRBJ2-7, with 7 bases identical to TRBD1. This CDR3 is 14 amino acids long. V was pared by 5 bases and J by 2 bases, with 6 bases of the junction left unmatched. CDR1 is SGHDN, CDR2 FVKESK, per germline. The CDR3 DNA is TGTGCCAGCAGCGCCCGACAGGGAGCCTACGAGCAGTACTTC. This codes for CASSARQGAYEQYF.

V is TRBV13 and J is TRBJ2-2; D is ambiguous. Germline V gene sequence: CDR1 PRHDT, CDR2 FYEKMQ (reference sequence). V was cut by 3 bases and J by 2 bases, with 4 bases left in between. The CDR3 is made up of 13 amino acids. The CDR3 nucleotides are TGTGCCAGCAGCTTCGAAAACACCGGGGAGCTGTTTTTT. Translating it yields CASSFENTGELFF.